This TCR beta chain was recorded in a study of blood T cell repertoires in COVID-19. V was clipped by 5 bases and J by 6 bases, with 15 bases between them. Per the germline V gene, CDR1 is GTSNPN and CDR2 is SVGIG (reference sequence). The CDR3 runs to 13 residues. Sequenced by immunoSEQ multiplex PCR; TCRdb stores in-frame clones only, minus some. Counted here are 150,000 to 200,000 clones, 82% occurring once; the ten biggest clones make up under 9%. This rearrangement joins TRBV30 to TRBJ2-3; TRBD1 is a possible D gene (6 bases). The TCR originated in a woman in her thirties or forties with COVID-19, enrolled during active disease. Sequencing was carried out using peripheral blood. Here the CDR3 reads CAWGSGGPDTQYF. The CDR3, as DNA: TGTGCCTGGGGGTCTGGGGGCCCCGATACGCAGTATTTT.